This TCR beta chain was identified in a study of preoperative IRX-2 immunotherapy in early breast cancer. Treatment defined: preoperative locoregional IRX-2 cytokine immunotherapy. This phase Ib study tested locoregional IRX-2 cytokine immunotherapy given before surgery. TCRdb keeps only in-frame clones here, not all; method: immunoSEQ multiplex PCR. The sample holds more than 30,000 clones, 89% seen once. The CDR3 totals 13 residues. The ends lost 3 bases at V and 7 bases at J; junction bases unmatched: 7. Germline-derived CDR1 and CDR2 are GTSNPN and SVGIG (reference sequence). This sequence joins TRBV30 and TRBJ2-7; 9 nucleotides align to TRBD2. The specimen was tumor tissue, collected after IRX-2 immunotherapy. The receptor was derived from a human donor with breast cancer. The CDR3 region is CAWRVSGSREQYF. The CDR3, as DNA: TGTGCCTGGAGAGTTAGCGGGAGTCGAGAGCAGTACTTC. Based on the CDR3 plus reference TRBV30 and TRBJ2-7, the full variable domain is SQTIHQWPATLVQPVGSPLSLECTVEGTSNPNLYWYRQAAGRGLQLLFYSVGIGQISSEVPQNLSASRPQDRQFILSSKKLLLSDSGFYLCAWRVSGSREQYFGPGTRLTVT.